Below are 16 T cell receptor beta chains sequenced from a single sample in a study of regulatory T cells in long-lasting Graves disease. According to the study, TCR beta libraries were built with iRepertoire HTBI primers and CDR3-region Arm-PCR. TCRdb processed the multiplex PCR reads anew with MiXCR; each CDR3 protein has one entry. Found here are approximately 400,000 distinct CDR3 sequences, under 15% of them singletons; the top ten hold about a sixth. Time point given: newly diagnosed GD, antithyroid drugs for less than 3 months. PBMC-derived RNA was used for the TCR library. This sample also appeared in a second study, on T cells in Graves' hyperthyroidism and ophthalmopathy.

This material consisted of peripheral blood mononuclear cells (PBMCs), taken at new diagnosis, from a patient treated with antithyroid drugs. The receptors shown here come from a woman aged 25-40 years with Graves disease.

A few counts support this clonotype. The CDR3 DNA reads as TGTGCCAGCTCCCCGACCGGGGCGATAAGAGGTTCAACTAATGAAAAACTGTTTTTT. Protein: CASSPTGAIRGSTNEKLFF. The gene calls are TRBV27 and TRBJ1-4, with a weak D call TRBD1 (5 bases). CDR1 is MNHEY, CDR2 SMNVEV, per germline (reference sequence). V shed 8 bases and J shed 0 bases, with 25 bases lying between them. The length of the CDR3 is 19 residues.

This clonotype was counted many times. The chain uses TRBV27 and TRBJ2-2, with D perhaps TRBD1 or TRBD2 (5 bases each). The CDR3 covers 16 residues. Looked up from germline, CDR1 is MNHEY and CDR2 is SMNVEV (reference sequence). Trimming pared 6 bases from V and 2 bases from J, leaving 16 bases between. The CDR3 bases are TGTGCCAGCAGGGCAGGGCTAGCAATAAACACCGGGGAGCTGTTTTTT. It is translated as CASRAGLAINTGELFF.

There are many counts of this clonotype. The chain links TRBV27 to TRBJ1-2; 7 nucleotides match TRBD1. The CDR3 extends over 15 amino acids. Germline assignment: CDR1 MNHEY and CDR2 SMNVEV (reference sequence). The junction had 8 bases not matched to a gene; V was cut back by 4 bases and J by 3 bases. The CDR3 bases are TGTGCCAGCAGTTCTCCCGGACAGGACGACTATGGCTACACCTTC. This encodes CASSSPGQDDYGYTF.

The chain combines TRBV11-2 with TRBJ1-5; perhaps TRBD1 as D (5 bases). Between the trimmed V and J ends, which lost 5 bases and 7 bases, there was a span of 15 bases. The CDR3 contains 14 residues. Germline CDR1 and CDR2: SGHAT and FQNNGV. CDR3 DNA sequence: TGTGCCAGCAGCCCGGTGGGGACCCGACAGCCCCAGCATTTT. This sequence encodes CASSPVGTRQPQHF.

This clonotype was counted ten times or more. The chain links TRBV20-1 to TRBJ1-1; D is possibly TRBD1 (5 bases). The CDR3 loop spans 13 amino acids. Trimming left V 2 bases short and J 6 bases short, with 13 bases between. From germline, CDR1 is DFQATT and CDR2 SNEGSKA (reference sequence). The CDR3 sequence: CSARRGLKAEAFF. In DNA, the CDR3 is TGCAGTGCTAGAAGGGGCCTCAAAGCTGAAGCTTTCTTT.

The sample holds many counts of this clonotype. This rearrangement joins TRBV7-9 to TRBJ2-3, with 9 nucleotides matching TRBD2. The CDR3 sequence is 15 residues long. V shed 5 bases, J shed 1 base, and the junction held 4 bases outside the gene matches. From germline, CDR1 is SEHNR and CDR2 FQNEAQ (reference sequence). The CDR3 nucleotides are TGTGCCAGCAGCAAGAAGCGGGAGGGCACAGATACGCAGTATTTT. It yields the protein CASSKKREGTDTQYF.

About this clonotype itself: It may be a read error: a sequence one base away is much more abundant. The rearrangement links TRBV2 to TRBJ1-5, with TRBD1 matching over 8 bases. With 5 bases clipped from V and 6 bases from J, the junction kept 9 bases outside the gene matches. This CDR3 is 15 amino acids long. Looked up from germline, CDR1 is SNHLY and CDR2 is FYNNEI. CDR3: CASSLDRAGSQPQHF. The CDR3 nucleotides read TGTGCCAGCAGTTTGGACAGGGCCGGCAGTCAGCCCCAGCATTTT.

In its sample, this clonotype was seen a few times. This chain links TRBV3-1 with TRBJ2-2, with 7 positions matching TRBD1. CDR1 and CDR2 from the germline V gene are LGHDT and YNNKEL (reference sequence). The J segment lost 7 bases and the V segment lost 7 bases, leaving 6 bases of the junction unmatched. This CDR3 has 13 amino acids. The chain's CDR3 is CASTPTGVGELFF. DNA for the CDR3: TGTGCCAGCACCCCAACAGGGGTCGGGGAGCTGTTTTTT. Complete variable domain (other parts from reference TRBV3-1 and TRBJ2-2): DTAVSQTPKYLVTQMGNDKSIKCEQNLGHDTMYWYKQDSKKFLKIMFSYNNKELIINETVPNRFSPKSPDKAHLNLHINSLELGDSAVYFCASTPTGVGELFFGEGSRLTVL.

This clonotype turned up a few times. V and J are TRBV9 and TRBJ2-1; D call uncertain. Trimming stripped 3 bases from V and 6 bases from J, with 13 bases between. CDR1 and CDR2 from the germline V gene are SGDLS and YYNGEE. The length of the CDR3 is 14 residues. CDR3 nucleotides: TGTGCCAGCAGCGACTATCTTCCCCCCAATGAGCAGTTCTTC. This codes for CASSDYLPPNEQFF.

On this clonotype itself: It may be a read error: a sequence one base away is much more abundant. The V and J genes are TRBV5-6 and TRBJ2-1; D is unclear. The CDR3 is 12 residues long. The germline V gene has CDR1 SGHDT and CDR2 YYEEEE. This CDR3 is CVSSSTTDEQFF. The CDR3 DNA follows: TGTGTCAGCAGCTCCACTACCGATGAGCAGTTCTTC.

This clonotype was found many times. The genes are TRBV20-1 and TRBJ2-1, with D uncertain. The V gene lost 3 bases and the J gene lost 6 bases, with 15 bases spanning the gap. This CDR3 spans 14 amino acids. Germline values: CDR1 DFQATT, CDR2 SNEGSKA (reference sequence). CDR3 protein: CSARLLVPGNEQFF. The CDR3 nucleotides are TGCAGTGCTAGGCTGCTAGTTCCTGGCAATGAGCAGTTCTTC.

This chain uses TRBV7-9 with TRBJ2-2; D is ambiguous. The CDR3 length is 13 residues. Trimming cost V 4 bases and J 7 bases, with 10 bases left between them. CDR1 and CDR2 from the germline V gene are SEHNR and FQNEAQ (reference sequence). CDR3 region: CASSWAGGGELFF. CDR3 nucleotides: TGTGCCAGCAGCTGGGCCGGTGGCGGGGAGCTGTTTTTT.

V and J are TRBV20-1 and TRBJ2-6; D remains unclear. Trimming shortened V by 0 bases and J by 1 base, and 10 bases separated the two germline ends. The CDR3 contains 16 residues. Germline V gene lookup returns CDR1 DFQATT and CDR2 SNEGSKA (reference sequence). This CDR3 is CSARDRESSGANVLTF. In DNA, the CDR3 is TGCAGTGCTAGAGATCGAGAATCTTCTGGGGCCAACGTCCTGACTTTC.

This clonotype showed up many times. V is TRBV3-1 and J is TRBJ2-1; 8 nucleotides line up with TRBD2. The CDR3 sequence is 16 residues long. With 0 bases clipped from V and 7 bases from J, the junction kept 8 bases outside the gene matches. CDR1 LGHDT and CDR2 YNNKEL come from the germline V gene (reference sequence). CDR3 loop: CASSQDMVAGSNEQFF. As DNA, the CDR3 is TGTGCCAGCAGCCAAGATATGGTAGCGGGATCAAATGAGCAGTTCTTC.

This clonotype was observed a handful of times. This chain joins TRBV6-2 or TRBV6-3 and TRBJ1-3, with 7 bases lining up with TRBD1. The V and J ends lost 5 bases and 4 bases, in that order; junction bases with no gene match: 5. Germline V lookup: CDR1 MNHEY, CDR2 SVGEGT. This CDR3 has 14 residues. In DNA, the CDR3 is TGTGCCAGCAGTGGTACAGGGGCAGGAAACACCATATATTTT. This encodes CASSGTGAGNTIYF.

The sample holds many counts of this clonotype. The genes are TRBV12-3 or TRBV12-4 and TRBJ2-5; 8 bases fit TRBD2. Germline trimming cut 6 bases from V and 2 bases from J; bases unmatched to any gene: 5. CDR3 length equals 14 residues. Here the CDR3 DNA reads TGTGCCAGCAGCGCCGGACTAGCTCAAGAGACCCAGTACTTC. Its translation is CASSAGLAQETQYF.